The entry below describes one T cell receptor beta chain. The antigen it binds to is not known. One base away there is no much larger clone; base qualities are not given. This sample was taken from a study of cytomegalovirus exposure and HLA in healthy donors (dated by TCRdb to about 2017). The study in broad terms: According to a later analysis, the 120 or so validation repertoires were produced on the same platform as the roughly 600 repertoires of the first cohort. The study aimed to test whether signatures of past pathogen exposure could be identified by cataloging public T cell receptors. Besides the first cohort of approximately 710 subjects, a separate validation cohort made up of roughly 120 different subjects was used. To predict cytomegalovirus infection status, the study brought together high-throughput TCR immunosequencing, statistical association of individual TCRs with disease status, and machine learning. Here is what the overall study found, with its caveats: While some public TCRs were present in many individuals, most TCR sequences turned up only very rarely across donors. Three of the identified cytomegalovirus-associated TCR beta chains were confirmed in vitro to be specific for cytomegalovirus antigens. According to the authors, the approach could potentially be generalized to other disease states and immunological phenotypes. A total of roughly 160 TCR beta chains were listed by the study as associated with cytomegalovirus. Of the cluster scores, roughly 95% were above 0 in a later analysis, which found that TCRs clustered in the first cohort also tended to co-occur in the 120 validation repertoires. In both the original and validation cohorts, the classifier was reported to diagnose cytomegalovirus status with high specificity and sensitivity. A later analysis had no HLA typing for the validation cohort, so co-occurrence there was scored across all 130 or so repertoires.

Separate from the approximately 700-subject first cohort, the validation cohort of 120 subjects was the group to which the donors belonged. The CDR3 covers 15 residues, taking in both the cysteine and the phenylalanine. The read is trimmed to its CDR3 DNA, 45 bases read in frame from base 1. Trimming removed 5 bases from V and 6 bases from J; the gene matches leave 8 bases unexplained. The germline V gene sets CDR1 to MNHNS and CDR2 to SASEGT. The library relied on the immunoSEQ multiplex PCR assay. The source study handled its data this way. To diagnose cytomegalovirus status from the catalog of TCR beta chain sequences, a statistical classification framework was built. Not all clones reach the TCRdb copy of this immuneACCESS table, which keeps in-frame sequences only. Checked studies attribute under half of the gap to unresolved V genes and leave the rest unexplained. From that table come the V and J calls and clone size; the DNA was used to work out D and trimming. Across this sample there are a few hundred thousand clones, with approximately 88% seen only once. The ten largest clones take up roughly an eighth of the sample.

Sequenced material: PBMCs. This TCR derives from a woman in her 30s in good health and CMV-seropositive. The chain links TRBV6-1 with TRBJ1-2; 11 junctional bases match TRBD1. The CDR3 sequence is CASSPLDRGRHGYTF. The DNA is TGTGCCAGCAGTCCCCTGGACAGGGGGCGCCATGGCTACACCTTC.